This is a list of T cell receptor beta chains from one sample in a study of graft-versus-host responses after intestinal transplantation. Their antigens are not known. Repertoires were generated with immunoSEQ multiplex PCR, while TCRdb's copy carries only in-frame clones and drops some. The sample carries under 45,000 clones, roughly 94% recorded once. The sequenced sample was unstimulated CD4+ T cells sorted from spleen or lymph node cells, obtained before transplant. These receptors came from a human donor who was the organ donor for an intestinal transplant. Both conserved end residues are part of each CDR3. D genes are given only for firm matches. Only some rows state a clone size, as once, few, many or a class for expanded clones.

D gene,clone size,V gene,J gene,CDR3 protein,CDR3 DNA
NA,NA,TRBV30,TRBJ1-1,CAWSADLNTEAFF,TGTGCCTGGAGTGCCGACTTGAACACTGAAGCTTTCTTT
NA,NA,TRBV11-2,TRBJ1-2,CASSFRNYGYTF,TGTGCCAGCAGCTTCAGGAACTATGGCTACACCTTC
NA,NA,TRBV5-1,TRBJ1-5,CASSLEASPSNQPQHF,TGCGCCAGCAGCTTGGAGGCCAGTCCAAGCAATCAGCCCCAGCATTTT
NA,NA,TRBV7-8,TRBJ1-4,CASSGRDTATNEKLFF,TGTGCCAGCAGCGGCCGGGACACTGCAACTAATGAAAAACTGTTTTTT
NA,once,TRBV7-8,TRBJ1-1,CASSFRRDTLPNTEAFF,TGTGCCAGCAGCTTTCGTCGGGACACCCTACCGAACACTGAAGCTTTCTTT
TRBD1,NA,TRBV30,TRBJ1-2,CAWGQGPFSYGYTF,TGTGCCTGGGGACAGGGCCCTTTTTCCTATGGCTACACCTTC
NA,NA,TRBV11-2,TRBJ2-3,CASSFIQGFRTDTQYF,TGTGCCAGCAGCTTCATCCAGGGATTTAGAACAGATACGCAGTATTTT
NA,NA,TRBV15,TRBJ1-3,CATSRDGGSGNTIYF,TGTGCCACCAGCAGAGATGGAGGCTCTGGAAACACCATATATTTT
NA,few,TRBV2,TRBJ1-1,CASRGGANTEAFF,TGTGCCAGCAGGGGGGGAGCTAACACTGAAGCTTTCTTT
TRBD1,once,TRBV5-5,TRBJ1-6,CASSPRQGNTLHF,TGTGCCAGCAGCCCAAGACAGGGGAACACCCTCCACTTT
TRBD1,NA,TRBV4-3,TRBJ1-5,CASSQEAGGGQPQHF,TGCGCCAGCAGCCAAGAGGCAGGGGGCGGTCAGCCCCAGCATTTT
NA,NA,TRBV7-2,TRBJ2-3,CASSLNGRGVHIGTDTQYF,TGTGCCAGCAGCTTAAATGGTCGGGGTGTGCATATCGGCACAGATACGCAGTATTTT
NA,once,TRBV6-5,TRBJ1-1,CATHSLVEAFF,TGTGCCACCCATAGCCTAGTTGAAGCTTTCTTT
NA,NA,TRBV18,TRBJ1-1,CASSLGTTNTEAFF,TGTGCCAGCTCACTCGGGACGACGAACACTGAAGCTTTCTTT
NA,NA,TRBV7-9,TRBJ2-3,CASSLADVDTQYF,TGTGCCAGCAGCTTAGCAGATGTAGATACGCAGTATTTT
NA,NA,TRBV5-1,TRBJ2-2,CASSTGPLMPGELFF,TGCGCCAGCAGCACCGGGCCCCTCATGCCCGGGGAGCTGTTTTTT
NA,NA,TRBV4-1,TRBJ1-4,CASSQEGRPEKLFF,TGCGCCAGCAGCCAAGAGGGCCGGCCGGAAAAACTGTTTTTT
NA,NA,TRBV9,TRBJ2-3,CASSVSAKTDTQYF,TGTGCCAGCAGCGTATCGGCTAAAACAGATACGCAGTATTTT
TRBD2,NA,TRBV4-2,TRBJ2-3,CASSQNLLAGGTDTQYF,TGTGCCAGCAGCCAAAACTTACTAGCGGGGGGCACAGATACGCAGTATTTT
NA,NA,TRBV9,TRBJ1-3,CASSVPSGNTIYF,TGTGCCAGCAGCGTCCCCTCTGGAAACACCATATATTTT
NA,NA,TRBV9,TRBJ1-2,CASSVEQGPYGYTF,TGTGCCAGCAGCGTAGAACAGGGCCCCTATGGCTACACCTTC
NA,NA,TRBV5-4,TRBJ1-1,CASSVVTGNTEAFF,TGTGCCAGCAGCGTTGTAACAGGGAACACTGAAGCTTTCTTT
NA,NA,TRBV29-1,TRBJ2-3,CSVALITDTQYF,TGCAGCGTTGCGCTTATCACAGATACGCAGTATTTT
NA,NA,TRBV5-4,TRBJ2-7,CASSSTGDYEQYF,TGTGCCAGCAGCTCGACAGGAGACTACGAGCAGTACTTC
NA,NA,TRBV5-1,TRBJ2-7,CASSLESRIDEQYF,TGCGCCAGCAGCTTGGAATCCAGAATCGACGAGCAGTACTTC
NA,NA,TRBV19,TRBJ2-4,CASRTQSGHIQYF,TGTGCCAGTAGGACCCAGAGTGGGCACATTCAGTACTTC
NA,NA,TRBV9,TRBJ2-2,CASKPGVTGELFF,TGTGCCAGCAAGCCCGGCGTCACCGGGGAGCTGTTTTTT
NA,NA,TRBV5-1,TRBJ1-1,CASTPDGGGTEAFF,TGCGCCAGCACCCCGGACGGAGGTGGCACTGAAGCTTTCTTT
NA,NA,TRBV25-1,TRBJ1-2,CASSEYRGDGYTF,TGTGCCAGCAGTGAATATAGGGGGGACGGCTACACCTTC
NA,NA,TRBV10-3,TRBJ1-2,CAISAGARDYGYTF,TGTGCCATCAGTGCGGGGGCGCGGGACTATGGCTACACCTTC
NA,NA,TRBV10-3,TRBJ1-3,CAISDGRHLSGNTIYF,TGTGCCATCAGTGATGGTCGTCACCTCTCTGGAAACACCATATATTTT
NA,NA,TRBV11-3,TRBJ1-1,CASSSRLNTEAFF,TGTGCCAGCAGCTCTCGATTGAACACTGAAGCTTTCTTT
TRBD1,NA,TRBV27,TRBJ2-3,CASSLSRVLRTGEDTQYF,TGTGCCAGCAGTTTAAGTAGAGTATTAAGGACAGGGGAAGATACGCAGTATTTT
TRBD2,NA,TRBV30,TRBJ2-3,CAWSSLRVYGGGTTDTQYF,TGTGCCTGGAGTTCTTTAAGAGTTTACGGCGGGGGGACCACAGATACGCAGTATTTT
TRBD1,NA,TRBV7-9,TRBJ1-2,CASSLGGGLSEGYTF,TGTGCCAGCAGCTTAGGAGGGGGCTTATCCGAGGGCTACACCTTC
NA,NA,TRBV19,TRBJ1-2,CASSFQNYGYTF,TGTGCCAGTAGTTTTCAGAACTATGGCTACACCTTC
NA,NA,TRBV9,TRBJ2-3,CASSVGDTQYF,TGTGCCAGCAGCGTGGGAGATACGCAGTATTTT
TRBD2,NA,TRBV6-5,TRBJ2-1,CASSYSPGGPYNEQFF,TGTGCCAGCAGTTACTCGCCGGGGGGGCCCTACAATGAGCAGTTCTTC
NA,NA,TRBV6-5,TRBJ1-6,CASRTTKNSPLHF,TGTGCCAGCAGAACGACAAAAAATTCACCCCTCCACTTT
NA,NA,TRBV5-4,TRBJ1-2,CASSDGRQPYGYTF,TGTGCCAGCAGTGACGGCAGGCAGCCCTATGGCTACACCTTC
NA,NA,TRBV10-3,TRBJ1-1,CAISGVGQANTEAFF,TGTGCCATCAGTGGGGTCGGGCAGGCGAACACTGAAGCTTTCTTT
NA,once,TRBV7-2,TRBJ1-1,CASSSEAFF,TGTGCCAGCAGCTCTGAAGCTTTCTTT
NA,NA,TRBV4-3,TRBJ1-4,CASSYRVENEKLFF,TGCGCCAGCAGCTACCGGGTCGAAAATGAAAAACTGTTTTTT
NA,NA,TRBV19,TRBJ1-2,CASSGTVYGYTF,TGTGCCAGTAGCGGGACCGTTTATGGCTACACCTTC
NA,NA,TRBV7-6,TRBJ1-5,CASSLDSNQPQHF,TGTGCCAGCAGCTTAGACAGCAATCAGCCCCAGCATTTT
NA,NA,TRBV19,TRBJ1-1,CASSRLVNTEAFF,TGTGCCAGTAGTCGATTGGTGAACACTGAAGCTTTCTTT
NA,NA,TRBV7-9,TRBJ1-6,CASSEGSYNSPLHF,TGTGCCAGCAGCGAGGGGTCGTATAATTCACCCCTCCACTTT
TRBD1,NA,TRBV4-1,TRBJ1-3,CASSPAGRGYISSSGNTIYF,TGCGCCAGCAGCCCGGCCGGCAGGGGGTATATTTCGAGCTCTGGAAACACCATATATTTT
TRBD2,NA,TRBV29-1,TRBJ2-5,CSVVTSGETQYF,TGCAGCGTCGTCACTAGCGGGGAGACCCAGTACTTC
TRBD2,NA,TRBV5-1,TRBJ2-3,CASSLGSGGRLDTQYF,TGCGCCAGCAGCTTGGGTAGCGGGGGAAGGTTAGATACGCAGTATTTT
NA,NA,TRBV20-1,TRBJ1-1,CSVYRDTEAFF,TGCAGTGTGTACAGGGACACTGAAGCTTTCTTT
TRBD1,NA,TRBV4-2,TRBJ1-1,CASSQDGRGYTEAFF,TGTGCCAGCAGCCAAGACGGCAGGGGGTACACTGAAGCTTTCTTT
NA,once,TRBV28,TRBJ1-2,CASSSLQGDFNYGYTF,TGTGCCAGCAGTTCTCTACAGGGAGACTTTAACTATGGCTACACCTTC
TRBD2,NA,TRBV7-2,TRBJ2-1,CASSLGLAGGYNEQFF,TGTGCCAGCAGCTTAGGACTAGCGGGGGGCTACAATGAGCAGTTCTTC